These T cell receptor beta chains were read from a single sample in a study of OX40 agonist ivuxolimab in advanced cancers. Method: immunoSEQ multiplex PCR; TCRdb's copy keeps in-frame clones and lacks some. The data hold about 93,000 clones, with roughly 87% observed a single time. Sequenced here: CD4+ or CD8+ T cells sorted from blood, sampled in a trial of the OX40 agonist ivuxolimab. These receptors were obtained from an adult with an advanced solid tumor such as melanoma, head and neck, liver or kidney cancer. The CDR3 runs from the conserved cysteine through the conserved F or W. A D gene is named only where the DNA matches it firmly. Size tells how often a clone was seen (once, few, many) or the class of an expanded clone, and some rows leave it out.

v_gene	d_gene	j_gene	abundance	CDR3nt	CDR3aa
TRBV7-2	-	TRBJ2-6	-	TGTGCCAGCATCGCAGGGTTTTCAGGTGACGTCCTGACTTTC	CASIAGFSGDVLTF
TRBV30	-	TRBJ2-7	-	TGTGCCTGGAGTGCGGGGAGCCACGAGCAGTACTTC	CAWSAGSHEQYF
TRBV14	TRBD2	TRBJ2-4	-	TGTGCCAGCAGCACCCGGACTAGCGGTAAAAACATTCAGTACTTC	CASSTRTSGKNIQYF
TRBV4-3	-	TRBJ2-2	-	TGCGCCAGCAGCCAAGAGAGAGGGACCGGGGAGCTGTTTTTT	CASSQERGTGELFF
TRBV19	-	TRBJ1-2	-	TGTGCCAGTAGCTGGGGGCCGCTCTATGGCTACACCTTC	CASSWGPLYGYTF
TRBV7-3	TRBD1	TRBJ2-7	once	TGTGCCAGCAGCTTAAGCCGGGACAGGGACGAGCAGTACTTC	CASSLSRDRDEQYF
TRBV27	-	TRBJ2-1	-	TGTGCCAGCAGTTTTACAGGGTTTAGGAGTGAGCAGTTCTTC	CASSFTGFRSEQFF
TRBV5-4	-	TRBJ1-5	-	TGTGCCAGCAGCTTGGGAGGGCAAAGCAATCAGCCCCAGCATTTT	CASSLGGQSNQPQHF
TRBV11-2	TRBD1	TRBJ1-1	-	TGTGCCAGCAGCCTTCGACAGGGGTATATCACTGAAGCTTTCTTT	CASSLRQGYITEAFF
TRBV10-1	-	TRBJ1-2	-	TGCGCCAGCAGCCCGGGGGACACTACCTATGGCTACACCTTC	CASSPGDTTYGYTF
TRBV7-3	-	TRBJ1-1	-	TGTGCCAGCAGCCCCAGTCTGACCTCGAGGGGCACTGAAGCTTTCTTT	CASSPSLTSRGTEAFF
TRBV10-3	-	TRBJ2-2	-	TGTGCCACCCGATTCAGGCTACCGACACCGAACACCGGGGAGCTGTTTTTT	CATRFRLPTPNTGELFF
TRBV19	-	TRBJ1-4	-	TGTGCCAGTAGTAGCATTGGGGGCGGAGAAAAACTGTTTTTT	CASSSIGGGEKLFF
TRBV29-1	TRBD1	TRBJ2-1	-	TGCAGCGTTGAAGATACGGGGACAGGGCGCAATGAGCAGTTCTTC	CSVEDTGTGRNEQFF
TRBV7-2	-	TRBJ2-5	-	TGTGCCAGCAGCTCCCTAGTAAAAGAGACCCAGTACTTC	CASSSLVKETQYF
TRBV4-3	-	TRBJ1-2	-	TGCGCCAGCAGCCAAGATCCGGACCCAACTAACTATGGCTACACCTTC	CASSQDPDPTNYGYTF
TRBV12-5	TRBD1	TRBJ1-1	-	TGTGCTAGTGGTCCGCGACAGGGTCTGAGCACTGAAGCTTTCTTT	CASGPRQGLSTEAFF
TRBV7-6	TRBD2	TRBJ2-5	-	TGTGCCAGCAGTCGGACTAGCGGACAAGAGACCCAGTACTTC	CASSRTSGQETQYF
TRBV5-6	-	TRBJ2-3	once	TGTGCCAGCAGCTTTGCTAGCACAGATACGCAGTATTTT	CASSFASTDTQYF
TRBV11-2	-	TRBJ2-3	-	TGTGCCAGCAGCCTCTCGGACGGTACGCAGTATTTT	CASSLSDGTQYF
TRBV12-5	-	TRBJ2-5	-	TGTGCTAGTGGTTCCGGTGGCGAGACCCAGTACTTC	CASGSGGETQYF
TRBV5-1	-	TRBJ2-2	once	TGCGCCAGCAGCTTGACGCCAGCGAACACCGGGGAGCTGTTTTTT	CASSLTPANTGELFF
TRBV30	TRBD2	TRBJ2-1	once	TGTGCCTGGAGTCCCGGGACTAGCGGGATGTTACAGTTCTTC	CAWSPGTSGMLQFF
TRBV28	-	TRBJ2-5	-	TGTGCCAGCAGGGCGACAGGAGAAGAGACCCAGTACTTC	CASRATGEETQYF
TRBV7-2	-	TRBJ1-2	-	TGTGCCAGCAGCTTAAATCGGAACAGGGACCGCTACACCTTC	CASSLNRNRDRYTF
TRBV9	TRBD2	TRBJ2-3	-	TGTGCCAGCAGCTACCTCCCTAGCGGGGGGGCGGGAGATACGCAGTATTTT	CASSYLPSGGAGDTQYF
TRBV15	-	TRBJ1-2	medium-sized	TGTGCCACCAGTCCTTTCCAGGGAGGCGGCTACACCTTC	CATSPFQGGGYTF
TRBV19	TRBD1	TRBJ1-2	-	TGTGCCAGTAGCAAAAAAAGACAGGGGGCTGTCTATGGCTACACCTTC	CASSKKRQGAVYGYTF
TRBV6-5	-	TRBJ1-5	few	TGTGCCAGCAGCCCGGGGAGGGAAGGCAATCAGCCCCAGCATTTT	CASSPGREGNQPQHF
TRBV5-8	TRBD2	TRBJ2-1	-	TGTGCCAGCAGCTTGGGTACTAGCGGCTACAATGAGCAGTTCTTC	CASSLGTSGYNEQFF
TRBV5-4	-	TRBJ2-7	few	TGTGCCAGCAGCGGGGGGAGATACGAGCAGTACTTC	CASSGGRYEQYF
TRBV6-6	TRBD1	TRBJ1-1	-	TGTGCCAGCAGCCCGGGACAGGGCACGACTGAAGCTTTCTTT	CASSPGQGTTEAFF
TRBV7-9	-	TRBJ2-1	-	TGTGCCAGCAGCTTACGGTCCCTGGCGAATGAGCAGTTCTTC	CASSLRSLANEQFF
TRBV28	-	TRBJ1-4	-	TGTGCCAGCAGTCAACTTCAGGGAGGGAATGAAAAACTGTTTTTT	CASSQLQGGNEKLFF
TRBV28	TRBD1	TRBJ1-2	-	TGTGCCAGCAGTCGAGGGGGGACAGGGTTTTTTGGTGGCTACACCTTC	CASSRGGTGFFGGYTF
TRBV7-2	-	TRBJ2-4	-	TGTGCCAGCAGCTTTACATGGGGGCAAGGCAAAAACATTCAGTACTTC	CASSFTWGQGKNIQYF
TRBV5-1	TRBD1	TRBJ2-2	-	TGCGCCAGCAGCTTTAATCAGGGGGCCACCGGGGAGCTGTTTTTT	CASSFNQGATGELFF
TRBV2	TRBD1	TRBJ2-7	few	TGTGCCAGCAGGAAGTCAGGGACAGGGGTCGAGCAGTACTTC	CASRKSGTGVEQYF
TRBV5-1	TRBD1	TRBJ2-5	-	TGCGCCAGCAGCTTTTACAGGGGCCGCGAGACCCAGTACTTC	CASSFYRGRETQYF
TRBV7-2	-	TRBJ2-5	-	TGTGCCAGCAAGCCCCAAGGAAAGATCATGGAGACCCAGTACTTC	CASKPQGKIMETQYF
TRBV7-9	TRBD1	TRBJ2-3	once	TGTGCCAGCAGCTTACAAGACAGGGGGCCTTCCCCTAGCACAGATACGCAGTATTTT	CASSLQDRGPSPSTDTQYF
TRBV5-4	TRBD1	TRBJ1-2	-	TGTGCCAGCAGCTTGGACCACCGCAGGGGGGCCTATGGCTACACCTTC	CASSLDHRRGAYGYTF
TRBV9	-	TRBJ2-3	-	TGTGCCAGCAGCGTAGGCGGGGTCACAGATACGCAGTATTTT	CASSVGGVTDTQYF
TRBV5-6	TRBD1	TRBJ2-7	-	TGTGCCAGCAGCGGCGGGACAGGGCGGGCGAACTACGAGCAGTACTTC	CASSGGTGRANYEQYF
TRBV6-5	TRBD2	TRBJ2-7	-	TGTGCCAGCAGTTACTCGGGACTAGCGGACTACGAGCAGTACTTC	CASSYSGLADYEQYF
TRBV7-2	-	TRBJ1-1	-	TGTGCCAGCAGCTTATTCGTGGACCATGAAGCTTTCTTT	CASSLFVDHEAFF
TRBV5-1	-	TRBJ2-2	-	TGCGCCAGCAGCTTACTACCTCAGGAGCTGTTTTTT	CASSLLPQELFF
TRBV30	-	TRBJ1-2	-	TGTGCCTGGAGCCCTCCGGGACGTGGCTACACCTTC	CAWSPPGRGYTF
TRBV15	-	TRBJ1-4	-	TGTGCCACCAGCGGATTTTGGACAGCAACTAATGAAAAACTGTTTTTT	CATSGFWTATNEKLFF
TRBV5-4	-	TRBJ1-1	-	TGTGCCAGCAGTTTGGGCCCGATGAACACTGAAGCTTTCTTT	CASSLGPMNTEAFF
TRBV23-1	TRBD1	TRBJ1-3	-	TGCGCCAGCGGCCGGGACAGGGCGAGTCTTGGTCCTGGAAACACCATATATTTT	CASGRDRASLGPGNTIYF
TRBV30	TRBD1	TRBJ2-2	-	TGTGCCTGTGACAGGGCGAACACCGGGGAGCTGTTTTTT	CACDRANTGELFF
TRBV7-2	-	TRBJ1-2	-	TGTGCCAGCAGCTTTCCGACACCAGCGGGTGGCTACACCTTC	CASSFPTPAGGYTF
TRBV7-6	TRBD2	TRBJ2-7	-	TGTGCCAGCAGCAACCCGACTAGCGGGAGTCACGAGCAGTACTTC	CASSNPTSGSHEQYF
TRBV2	-	TRBJ2-7	-	TGTGCCAGCAGTGAACAGGGATACGAGCAGTACTTC	CASSEQGYEQYF